The 28 T cell receptor beta chains listed next were all sequenced from one sample in a study of cytomegalovirus exposure and HLA in healthy donors. Both 60 Vbeta primers and 13 Jbeta primers went into the PCR. Here immunoSEQ multiplex PCR was the method, and the copy in TCRdb shows in-frame clones only, minus some. This sample yields about 140,000 clones, of which approximately 80% are seen a single time; less than 2% belongs to the top ten. The sequenced sample consisted of PBMCs. These TCRs come from a woman aged 40-49 years in good health and CMV-seronegative.

The chain has TRBV2 and TRBJ2-1; D possibly corresponds to TRBD1 (6 bases). CDR3 length: 15 residues. The germline V gene encodes CDR1 SNHLY and CDR2 FYNNEI. Trimming cost V 7 bases and J 1 base, with 14 bases left between them. This CDR3 is CASTLQGLSYNEQFF. CDR3 nucleotides: TGTGCCAGCACCCTACAGGGTCTGTCCTACAATGAGCAGTTCTTC.

The genes are TRBV6-1 and TRBJ1-4; 7 positions match TRBD1. The V gene end was trimmed by 6 bases and the J gene end by 3 bases; junction bases not matched to a gene: 4. Per the germline V gene, CDR1 is MNHNS and CDR2 is SASEGT. This CDR3 is 14 amino acids long. The CDR3 sequence is CASRTTGPNEKLFF. As DNA, the CDR3 is TGTGCCAGCAGAACGACAGGGCCTAATGAAAAACTGTTTTTT.

The chain combines TRBV6-1 with TRBJ2-2; D is unclear. With 1 base removed from V and 7 bases from J, the gap between germline ends came to 10 bases. Germline V CDR1 and CDR2: MNHNS, SASEGT. The CDR3 has 14 amino acids. The CDR3 nucleotides are TGTGCCAGCAGTGAAGGCGGCACCCGCGGGGAGCTGTTTTTT. This codes for CASSEGGTRGELFF.

The count of this clone is one. The chain recombines TRBV7-8 with TRBJ2-5; a possible D gene is TRBD1 (5 bases). Germline-derived CDR1 and CDR2 are SGHVS and FQNEAQ. The CDR3 runs to 14 residues. V was clipped by 5 bases and J by 5 bases, with 15 bases between them. In nucleotides, the CDR3 is TGTGCCAGCAGCGCTTCCTGGGGCAGGGAGACCCAGTACTTC. This codes for CASSASWGRETQYF.

This chain joins TRBV13 and TRBJ2-5, with a tentative D call TRBD1 (5 bases). Trimming took 4 bases from V and 6 from J, leaving 18 bases between them. Germline CDR1 reads PRHDT; CDR2 reads FYEKMQ (reference sequence). The CDR3 has 15 residues. CDR3 bases: TGTGCCAGCAGCTCCTCCCTTGGGGCCGCGAAGACCCAGTACTTC. It yields the protein CASSSSLGAAKTQYF. The full variable domain, completed using reference TRBV13 and TRBJ2-5, is AAGVIQSPRHLIKEKRETATLKCYPIPRHDTVYWYQQGPGQDPQFLISFYEKMQSDKGSIPDRFSAQQFSDYHSELNMSSLELGDSALYFCASSSSLGAAKTQYFGPGTRLLVL.

The chain recombines TRBV7-2 with TRBJ2-3; D unresolved. With 1 base removed from V and 2 bases from J, the gap between germline ends came to 10 bases. The CDR3 length is 15 residues. Germline V CDR1 and CDR2: SGHTA, FQGNSA. The CDR3, as DNA: TGTGCCAGCAGCTTAGGCGCGTGGTACACAGATACGCAGTATTTT. It specifies CASSLGAWYTDTQYF.

The chain uses TRBV5-1 and TRBJ1-5; D may be TRBD1 (5 bases). CDR1 SGHRS and CDR2 YFSETQ come from the germline V gene. V dropped 8 bases and J dropped 9 bases, with 18 bases sitting between them. This CDR3 comprises 13 residues. Here the CDR3 DNA reads TGCGCCAGTACCCTTAGCGGGGGAAGGCCCCAGCATTTT. It codes for CASTLSGGRPQHF.

J is TRBJ1-6 and V is TRBV5-1; 7 positions match TRBD1. Unmatched junction bases numbered 11, after V lost 4 bases and J lost 1 base. Germline CDR1 SGHRS, CDR2 YFSETQ. This CDR3 has 18 amino acids. As DNA, the CDR3 is TGCGCCAGCAGCATCTCGCGAGGGGGCGCATCCTATAATTCACCCCTCCACTTT. The encoded protein is CASSISRGGASYNSPLHF.

The CDR3 DNA follows: TGCGCCAGCAGCTTGGATTGGGACAGGGGGTTGCGCACAGATACGCAGTATTTT. Its protein is CASSLDWDRGLRTDTQYF. The chain joins TRBV5-1 to TRBJ2-3; 11 bases are shared with TRBD1. The CDR3 is 18 residues long. The trim removed 0 bases at V and 1 base at J, leaving 7 bases unmatched. The germline CDR1 and CDR2 sequences are SGHRS and YFSETQ. Using reference TRBV5-1 and TRBJ2-3 for the parts outside the CDR3, the full variable domain is KAGVTQTPRYLIKTRGQQVTLSCSPISGHRSVSWYQQTPGQGLQFLFEYFSETQRNKGNFPGRFSGRQFSNSRSEMNVSTLELGDSALYLCASSLDWDRGLRTDTQYFGPGTRLTVL.

This clone was seen only a few times. This chain joins TRBV7-2 and TRBJ1-5; maybe TRBD1 (5 bases). The CDR3 covers 17 residues. Germline CDR1 reads SGHTA; CDR2 reads FQGNSA. With 1 base removed from V and 5 bases from J, the gap between germline ends came to 18 bases. The CDR3 protein is CASSLEGSLREDQPQHF. The CDR3 DNA sequence: TGTGCCAGCAGCTTAGAGGGGTCGTTGAGAGAAGATCAGCCCCAGCATTTT.

On this clone: The junction departs from the called germline gene at one end, perhaps through a read error. The chain links TRBV9 to TRBJ1-1, with 7 positions matching TRBD1. This CDR3 region has 15 residues. CDR1 and CDR2 from the germline V gene are SGDLS and YYNGEE. CDR3 amino acids: CAGSPIDRANTEAFF. The CDR3, as DNA: TGTGCCGGCAGCCCGATTGACAGGGCCAACACTGAAGCTTTCTTT.

The V and J genes are TRBV4-3 and TRBJ2-7; 10 nucleotides line up with TRBD2. CDR1 and CDR2 (germline): LGHNA, YSLEER. The J segment lost 6 bases and the V segment lost 1 base, leaving 9 bases of the junction unmatched. This CDR3 region has 16 residues. This CDR3 reads CASSQGLAGAFGEQYF. As DNA, the CDR3 is TGCGCCAGCAGCCAAGGTCTAGCGGGAGCTTTCGGCGAGCAGTACTTC.

CDR3 coding DNA: TGTGCCAGCAGCCGGGACAGATCCTACGAGCAGTACTTC. Translation gives CASSRDRSYEQYF. J is TRBJ2-7 and V is TRBV7-6; 7 nucleotides agree with TRBD1. This CDR3 region has 13 residues. Germline V gene lookup returns CDR1 SGHVS and CDR2 FNYEAQ. V shed 5 bases and J 1 base; nucleotides not matched to a gene: 2. The full variable domain, completed using reference TRBV7-6 and TRBJ2-7, is GAGVSQSPRYKVTKRGQDVALRCDPISGHVSLYWYRQALGQGPEFLTYFNYEAQQDKSGLPNDRFSAERPEGSISTLTIQRTEQRDSAMYRCASSRDRSYEQYFGPGTRLTVT.

The chain combines TRBV7-2 with TRBJ2-7; D unresolved. Germline CDR1 is SGHTA and CDR2 is FQGNSA. This CDR3 has 11 residues. V lost 3 bases and J lost 3, with 3 bases in between. Here the CDR3 reads CASSFHYEQYF. The CDR3 nucleotides read TGTGCCAGCAGCTTCCACTACGAGCAGTACTTC.

The CDR3 here is CASSYASGDRVGQYF. As DNA, the CDR3 is TGTGCCAGCAGTTACGCCAGTGGTGACAGGGTCGGGCAGTACTTC. The chain combines TRBV6-6 with TRBJ2-7, with 7 nucleotides matching TRBD1. Germline CDR1 is MNHNY and CDR2 is SVGAGI (reference sequence). The CDR3 is 15 amino acids. After removal of 2 bases from V and 9 bases from J, the junction contained 13 bases not matched to a gene.

The chain recombines TRBV27 with TRBJ2-7, with 10 bases matching TRBD2. Germline V CDR1 and CDR2: MNHEY, SMNVEV (reference sequence). CDR3 length: 15 residues. V lost 2 bases to trimming and J lost 3 bases; unmatched junction nucleotides: 4. DNA for the CDR3: TGTGCCAGCAGTTTAAAAGCTAGCGGGAGCTACGAGCAGTACTTC. This translates into CASSLKASGSYEQYF.

The chain recombines TRBV19 with TRBJ2-7; no definite D call. The CDR3 extends over 11 amino acids. V was cut by 3 bases and J by 8 bases, with 8 bases left in between. The V gene's germline CDR1 is LNHDA and CDR2 SQIVND (reference sequence). In nucleotides, the CDR3 is TGTGCCAGTAGTATGGGCAGGAAGCAGTACTTC. Translated: CASSMGRKQYF.

J is TRBJ2-4 and V is TRBV27, with a weak D call TRBD1 (5 bases). The CDR3 is 14 amino acids. V dropped 3 bases and J dropped 4 bases, with 10 bases sitting between them. Per the germline V gene, CDR1 is MNHEY and CDR2 is SMNVEV (reference sequence). The DNA of the CDR3 is TGTGCCAGCAGTTTCTTCCCAGGGAAAAACATTCAGTACTTC. It specifies CASSFFPGKNIQYF.

The genes are TRBV27 and TRBJ2-7; TRBD1 agrees at 11 bases. The CDR3 is 20 residues long. The germline V gene encodes CDR1 MNHEY and CDR2 SMNVEV (reference sequence). V was clipped by 5 bases and J by 0 bases; unmatched bases: 18. The CDR3 DNA reads as TGTGCCAGCAGTCCCACCCTAACCGGGACAGGGGGAAAAATCTCCTACGAGCAGTACTTC. Translated: CASSPTLTGTGGKISYEQYF.

The V call is TRBV4-1, the J call TRBJ2-3; 11 bases agree with TRBD2. Germline V gene data show CDR1 as MGHRA and CDR2 as YSYEKL. This CDR3 region has 16 residues. The V gene end was trimmed by 2 bases and the J gene end by 3 bases; junction bases not matched to a gene: 4. CDR3 protein: CASSQTPSGRTDTQYF. In nucleotides, the CDR3 is TGCGCCAGCAGCCAAACACCTAGCGGGAGGACAGATACGCAGTATTTT.

The chain employs TRBV13 and TRBJ2-5; 7 positions match TRBD1. V lost 4 bases to trimming and J lost 7 bases; unmatched junction nucleotides: 27. The CDR3 is 20 residues long. From germline, CDR1 is PRHDT and CDR2 FYEKMQ (reference sequence). For the CDR3, the DNA is TGTGCCAGCAGCTCCTTCGGATCGGTCGGTAGGGGGCCAGGTGAACGGACCCAGTACTTC. The encoded protein is CASSSFGSVGRGPGERTQYF.

Only one count was recorded for this clone. The chain has TRBV5-1 and TRBJ2-2, with 8 positions matching TRBD2. The CDR3 runs 16 residues. Germline assignment: CDR1 SGHRS and CDR2 YFSETQ. V shed 3 bases and J 4 bases; nucleotides not matched to a gene: 8. This chain's CDR3 is CASSSRGAGGTGELFF. The CDR3 DNA is TGCGCCAGCAGCTCCCGGGGGGCGGGAGGCACCGGGGAGCTGTTTTTT. Together with reference TRBV5-1 and TRBJ2-2, the CDR3 gives the full variable domain: KAGVTQTPRYLIKTRGQQVTLSCSPISGHRSVSWYQQTPGQGLQFLFEYFSETQRNKGNFPGRFSGRQFSNSRSEMNVSTLELGDSALYLCASSSRGAGGTGELFFGEGSRLTVL.

The J gene is TRBJ2-7, the V gene TRBV28; 8 nucleotides line up with TRBD1. V lost 5 bases to trimming and J lost 5 bases; unmatched junction nucleotides: 14. CDR1 and CDR2 (germline): MDHEN, SYDVKM. CDR3 length equals 16 residues. CDR3 protein: CASSPLGRQGSHEQYF. DNA of the CDR3: TGTGCCAGCAGTCCCTTGGGGAGACAGGGGTCCCACGAGCAGTACTTC.

The genes are TRBV27 and TRBJ2-5; tentative D call: TRBD2 (7 bases). The J call could be wrong; TRBJ2-7 is a better fit for the DNA end. The CDR3 is 14 residues long. CDR1 MNHEY and CDR2 SMNVEV come from the germline V gene (reference sequence). The CDR3 sequence is CASSLGGAHYEQYF. As DNA, the CDR3 is TGTGCCAGCAGTTTGGGGGGGGCACACTACGAGCAGTACTTC.

CDR3 in DNA: TGTGCCAGTAGCGGACTAGCGGGAGCAACAGATACGCAGTATTTT. This gives the protein CASSGLAGATDTQYF. The chain is built from TRBV19 and TRBJ2-3; 13 nucleotides match TRBD2. V lost 6 bases, J lost 3 bases, and 3 bases stayed unmatched. This CDR3 region has 15 residues. Germline V lookup: CDR1 LNHDA, CDR2 SQIVND (reference sequence).

The chain uses TRBV19 and TRBJ1-4, with a possible D match to TRBD1 (6 bases). V was pared by 5 bases and J by 4 bases, with 14 bases between. CDR1 is LNHDA, CDR2 SQIVND, per germline (reference sequence). The CDR3 spans 15 residues. The DNA for the CDR3 is TGTGCCAGTAGTGGGGTCGGACAGCTTAATGAAAAACTGTTTTTT. Translation gives CASSGVGQLNEKLFF.

The chain employs TRBV7-9 and TRBJ2-7; no clear D gene. CDR1 is SEHNR and CDR2 is FQNEAQ in the germline V gene (reference sequence). The germline V and J ends were trimmed by 4 bases and 6 bases, with 22 bases remaining between them. This CDR3 region has 16 residues. The DNA for the CDR3 is TGTGCCAGCAGCTCTTATGAAGGAGTATCGCGGCTCGAGCAGTACTTC. Protein sequence: CASSSYEGVSRLEQYF.

This rearrangement joins TRBV6-5 to TRBJ1-2, with unresolved D. The CDR3 contains 14 residues. Germline V lookup: CDR1 MNHEY, CDR2 SVGAGI. V was shortened by 2 bases and J by 3 bases, with 10 bases between the two germline ends. DNA for the CDR3: TGTGCCAGCAGTTACAGGGAGGTTGACTATGGCTACACCTTC. This gives the protein CASSYREVDYGYTF.